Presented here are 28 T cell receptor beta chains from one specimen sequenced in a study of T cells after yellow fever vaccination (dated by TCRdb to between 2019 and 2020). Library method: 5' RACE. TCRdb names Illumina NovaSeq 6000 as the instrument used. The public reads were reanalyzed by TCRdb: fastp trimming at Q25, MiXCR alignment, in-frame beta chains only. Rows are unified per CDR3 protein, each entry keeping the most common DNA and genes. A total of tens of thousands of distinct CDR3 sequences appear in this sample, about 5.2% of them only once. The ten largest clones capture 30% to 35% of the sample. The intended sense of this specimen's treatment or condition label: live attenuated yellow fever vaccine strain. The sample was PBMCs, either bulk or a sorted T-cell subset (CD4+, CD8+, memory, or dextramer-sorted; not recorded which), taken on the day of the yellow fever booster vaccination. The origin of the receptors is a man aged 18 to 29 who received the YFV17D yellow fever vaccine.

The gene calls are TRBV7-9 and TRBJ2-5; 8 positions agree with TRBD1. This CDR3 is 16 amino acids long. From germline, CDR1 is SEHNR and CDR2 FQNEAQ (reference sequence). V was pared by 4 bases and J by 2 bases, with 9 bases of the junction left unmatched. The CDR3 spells CASSSFTGGEQETQYF. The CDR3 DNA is TGTGCCAGCAGCTCCTTCACAGGGGGAGAACAAGAGACCCAGTACTTC.

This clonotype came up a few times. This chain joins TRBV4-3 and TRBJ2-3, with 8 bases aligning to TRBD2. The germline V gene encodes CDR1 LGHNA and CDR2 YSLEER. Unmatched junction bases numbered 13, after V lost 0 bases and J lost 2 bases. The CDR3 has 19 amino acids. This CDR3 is CASSQESTRGAPLTDTQYF. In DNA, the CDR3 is TGCGCCAGCAGCCAAGAATCTACGCGGGGGGCCCCCCTCACAGATACGCAGTATTTT.

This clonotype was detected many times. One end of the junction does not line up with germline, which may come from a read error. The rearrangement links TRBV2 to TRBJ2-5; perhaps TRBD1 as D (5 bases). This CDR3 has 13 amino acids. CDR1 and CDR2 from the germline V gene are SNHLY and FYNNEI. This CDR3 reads CASSPMVDTTSGF. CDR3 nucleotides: TGTGCCAGCAGTCCAATGGTGGACACAACGTCAGGCTTC. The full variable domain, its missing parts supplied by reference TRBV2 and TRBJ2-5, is EPEVTQTPSHQVTQMGQEVILRCVPISNHLYFYWYRQILGQKVEFLVSFYNNEISEKSEIFDDQFSVERPDGSNFTLKIRSTKLEDSAMYFCASSPMVDTTSGFGPGTRLLVL.

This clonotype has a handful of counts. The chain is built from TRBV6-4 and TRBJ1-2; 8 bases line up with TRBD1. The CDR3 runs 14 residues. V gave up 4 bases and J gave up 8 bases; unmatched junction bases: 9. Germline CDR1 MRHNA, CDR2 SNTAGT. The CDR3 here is CASSVWTGSGGYTF. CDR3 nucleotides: TGTGCCAGCAGTGTCTGGACAGGGTCTGGAGGCTACACCTTC.

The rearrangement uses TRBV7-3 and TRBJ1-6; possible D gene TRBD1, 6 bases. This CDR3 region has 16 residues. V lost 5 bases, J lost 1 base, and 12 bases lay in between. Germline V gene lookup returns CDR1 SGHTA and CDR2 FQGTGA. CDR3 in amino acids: CASSVRGGSYNSPLHF. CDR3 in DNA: TGTGCCAGCAGCGTCAGGGGAGGATCCTATAATTCACCCCTCCACTTT.

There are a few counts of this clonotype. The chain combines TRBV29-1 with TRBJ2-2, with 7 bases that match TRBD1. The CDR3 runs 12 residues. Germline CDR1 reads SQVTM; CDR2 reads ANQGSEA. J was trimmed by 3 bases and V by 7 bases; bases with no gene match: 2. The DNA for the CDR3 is TGCAGCGGGACAGGTCACACCGGGGAGCTGTTTTTT. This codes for CSGTGHTGELFF.

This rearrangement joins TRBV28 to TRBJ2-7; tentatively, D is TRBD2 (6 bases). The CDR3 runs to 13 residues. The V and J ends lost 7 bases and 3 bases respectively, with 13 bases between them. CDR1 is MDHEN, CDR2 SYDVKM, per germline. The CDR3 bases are TGTGCCAGCAACGGGGGAGAGAGCTACGAGCAGTACGTC. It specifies CASNGGESYEQYV.

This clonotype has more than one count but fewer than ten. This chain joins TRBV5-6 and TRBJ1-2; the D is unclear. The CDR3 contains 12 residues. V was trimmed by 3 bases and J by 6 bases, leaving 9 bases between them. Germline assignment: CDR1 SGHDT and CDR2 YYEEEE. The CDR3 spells CASSSGSDGYTF. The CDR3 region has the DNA TGTGCCAGCAGCTCGGGGTCGGATGGCTACACCTTC.

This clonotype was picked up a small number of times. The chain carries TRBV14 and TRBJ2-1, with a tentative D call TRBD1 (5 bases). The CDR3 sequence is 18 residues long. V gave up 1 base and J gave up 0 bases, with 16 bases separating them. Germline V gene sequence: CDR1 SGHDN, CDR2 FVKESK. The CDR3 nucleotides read TGTGCCAGCAGCCAAGGTACAGGCTTTTTAAGCTCCTACAATGAGCAGTTCTTC. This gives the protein CASSQGTGFLSSYNEQFF.

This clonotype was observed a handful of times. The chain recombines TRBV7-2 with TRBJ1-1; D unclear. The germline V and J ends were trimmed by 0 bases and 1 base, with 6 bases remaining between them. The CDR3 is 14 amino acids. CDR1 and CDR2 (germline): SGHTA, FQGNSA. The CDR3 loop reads CASSLAAENTEAFF. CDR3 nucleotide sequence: TGTGCCAGCAGCTTAGCGGCCGAGAACACTGAAGCTTTCTTT.

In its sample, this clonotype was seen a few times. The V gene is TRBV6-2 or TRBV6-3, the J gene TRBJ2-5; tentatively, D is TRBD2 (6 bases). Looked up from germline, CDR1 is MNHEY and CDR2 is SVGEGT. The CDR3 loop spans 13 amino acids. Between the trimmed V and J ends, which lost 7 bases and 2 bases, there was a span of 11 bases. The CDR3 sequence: CASTGDFQETQYF. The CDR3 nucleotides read TGTGCCAGCACCGGGGACTTTCAAGAGACCCAGTACTTC.

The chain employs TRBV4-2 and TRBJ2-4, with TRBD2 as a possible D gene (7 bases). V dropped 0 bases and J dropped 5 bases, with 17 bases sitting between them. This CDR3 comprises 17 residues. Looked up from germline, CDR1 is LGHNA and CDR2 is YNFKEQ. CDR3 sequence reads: CASSQDPGAGAENIQYF. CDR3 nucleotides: TGTGCCAGCAGCCAAGATCCAGGGGCGGGGGCCGAAAACATTCAGTACTTC.

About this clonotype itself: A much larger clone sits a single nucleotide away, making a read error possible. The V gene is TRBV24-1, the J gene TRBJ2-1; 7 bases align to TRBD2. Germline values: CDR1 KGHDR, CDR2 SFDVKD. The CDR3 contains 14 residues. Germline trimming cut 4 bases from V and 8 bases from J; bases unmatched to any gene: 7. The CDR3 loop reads CATSELPSGDEQFF. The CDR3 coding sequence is TGTGCCACCAGTGAGCTACCGAGCGGGGATGAGCAGTTCTTC.

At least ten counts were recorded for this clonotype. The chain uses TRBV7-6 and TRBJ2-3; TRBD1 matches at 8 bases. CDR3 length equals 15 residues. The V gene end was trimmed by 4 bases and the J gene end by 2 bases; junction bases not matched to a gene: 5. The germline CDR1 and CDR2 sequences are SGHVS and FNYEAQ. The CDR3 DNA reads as TGTGCCAGCAGCTCACAGGGGGTGAACACAGATACGCAGTATTTT. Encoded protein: CASSSQGVNTDTQYF.

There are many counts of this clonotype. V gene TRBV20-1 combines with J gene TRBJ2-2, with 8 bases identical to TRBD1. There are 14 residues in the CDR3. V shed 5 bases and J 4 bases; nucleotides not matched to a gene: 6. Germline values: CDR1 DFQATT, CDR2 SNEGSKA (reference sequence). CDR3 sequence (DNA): TGCAGTGCTGCCGGGACAGGTTTCACCGGGGAGCTGTTTTTT. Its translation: CSAAGTGFTGELFF.

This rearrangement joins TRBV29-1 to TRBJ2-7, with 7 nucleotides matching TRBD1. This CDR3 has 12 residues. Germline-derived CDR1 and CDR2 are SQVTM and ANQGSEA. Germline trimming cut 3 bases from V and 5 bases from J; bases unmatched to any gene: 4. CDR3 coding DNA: TGCAGCGTTGAGGGAACAGGGGACGAGCAGTACGTC. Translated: CSVEGTGDEQYV.

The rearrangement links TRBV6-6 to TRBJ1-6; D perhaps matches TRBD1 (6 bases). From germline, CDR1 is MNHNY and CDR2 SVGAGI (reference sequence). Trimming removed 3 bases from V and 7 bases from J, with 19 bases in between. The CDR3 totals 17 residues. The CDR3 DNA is TGTGCCAGCAGTTATAGGGGGGCGCTTACTGGGAATTCACCCCTCCACTTT. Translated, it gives CASSYRGALTGNSPLHF.

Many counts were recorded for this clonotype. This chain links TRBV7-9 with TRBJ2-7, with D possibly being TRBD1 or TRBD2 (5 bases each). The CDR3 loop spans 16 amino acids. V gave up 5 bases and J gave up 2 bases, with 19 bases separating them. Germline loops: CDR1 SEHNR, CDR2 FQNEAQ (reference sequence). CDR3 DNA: TGTGCCAGCAGCCTCCGTGGGGGTAGAAGCACCTACGAGCAGTACTTC. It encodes CASSLRGGRSTYEQYF.

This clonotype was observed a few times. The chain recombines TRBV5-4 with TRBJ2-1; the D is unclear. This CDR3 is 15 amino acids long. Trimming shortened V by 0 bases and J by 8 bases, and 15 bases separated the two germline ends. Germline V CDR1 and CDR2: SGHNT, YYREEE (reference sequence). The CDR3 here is CASSLASVGFDEQFF. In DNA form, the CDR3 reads TGTGCCAGCAGCTTGGCCTCTGTGGGATTCGATGAGCAGTTCTTC.

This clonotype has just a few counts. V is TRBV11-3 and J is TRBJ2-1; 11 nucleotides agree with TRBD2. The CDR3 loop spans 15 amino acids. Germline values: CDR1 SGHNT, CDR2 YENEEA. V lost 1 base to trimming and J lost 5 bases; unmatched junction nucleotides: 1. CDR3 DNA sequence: TGTGCCAGCAGCTTAGTAGCGGGGGGGAACAATGAGCAGTTCTTC. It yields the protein CASSLVAGGNNEQFF.

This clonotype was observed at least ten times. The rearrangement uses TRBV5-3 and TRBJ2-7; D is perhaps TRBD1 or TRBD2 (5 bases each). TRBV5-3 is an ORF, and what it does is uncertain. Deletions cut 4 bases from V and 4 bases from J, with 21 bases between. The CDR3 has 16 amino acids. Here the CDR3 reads CARSRRSGQGIYEQYF. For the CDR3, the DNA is TGTGCCAGAAGCCGACGCTCGGGGCAGGGAATATACGAGCAGTACTTC.

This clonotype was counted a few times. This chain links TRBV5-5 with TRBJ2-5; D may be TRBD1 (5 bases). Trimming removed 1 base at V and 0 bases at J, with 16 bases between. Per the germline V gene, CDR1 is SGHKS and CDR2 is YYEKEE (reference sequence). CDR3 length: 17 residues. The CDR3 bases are TGTGCCAGCAGCTTGTGGCCAGGGATGACGAACCAAGAGACCCAGTACTTC. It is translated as CASSLWPGMTNQETQYF.

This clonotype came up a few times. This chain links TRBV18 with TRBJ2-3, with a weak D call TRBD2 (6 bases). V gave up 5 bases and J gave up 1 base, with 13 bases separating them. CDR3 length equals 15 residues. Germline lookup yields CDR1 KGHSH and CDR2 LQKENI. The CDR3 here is CASSNLPGGTDTQYF. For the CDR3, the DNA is TGTGCCAGCTCAAACCTGCCGGGGGGCACAGATACGCAGTATTTT.

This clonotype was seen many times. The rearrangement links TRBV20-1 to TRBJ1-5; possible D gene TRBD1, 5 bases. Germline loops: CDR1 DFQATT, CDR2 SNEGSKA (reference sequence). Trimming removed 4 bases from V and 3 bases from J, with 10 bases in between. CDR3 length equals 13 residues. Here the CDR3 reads CSAKTEFNQPQHF. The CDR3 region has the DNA TGCAGTGCTAAGACAGAATTCAATCAGCCCCAGCATTTT.

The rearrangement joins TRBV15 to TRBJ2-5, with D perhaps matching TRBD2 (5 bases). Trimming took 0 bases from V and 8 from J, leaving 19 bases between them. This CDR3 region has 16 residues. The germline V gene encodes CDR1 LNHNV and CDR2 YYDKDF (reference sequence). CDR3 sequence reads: CATSRDPTGIMETQYF. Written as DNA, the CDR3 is TGTGCCACCAGCAGAGATCCGACGGGGATAATGGAAACCCAGTACTTC.

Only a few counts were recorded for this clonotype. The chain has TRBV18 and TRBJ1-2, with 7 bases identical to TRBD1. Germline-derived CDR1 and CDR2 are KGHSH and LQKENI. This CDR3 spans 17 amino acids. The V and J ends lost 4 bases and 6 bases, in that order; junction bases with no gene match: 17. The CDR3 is CASSRGTVLHLRDGYTF. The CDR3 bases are TGTGCCAGCTCACGCGGGACAGTACTTCATCTTCGGGATGGCTACACCTTC.

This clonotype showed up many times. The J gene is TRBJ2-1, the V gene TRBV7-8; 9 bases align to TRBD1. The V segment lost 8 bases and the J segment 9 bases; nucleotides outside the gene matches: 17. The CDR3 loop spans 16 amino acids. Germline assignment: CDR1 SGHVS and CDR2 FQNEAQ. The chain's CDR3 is CASSSDRGSSLGEQFF. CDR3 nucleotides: TGTGCCAGCTCCTCCGACAGGGGGTCTTCTTTGGGTGAGCAGTTCTTC.

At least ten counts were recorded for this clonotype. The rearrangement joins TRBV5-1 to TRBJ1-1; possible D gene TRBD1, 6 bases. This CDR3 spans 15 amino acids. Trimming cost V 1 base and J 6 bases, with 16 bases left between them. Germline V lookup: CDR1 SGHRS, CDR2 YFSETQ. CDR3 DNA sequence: TGCGCCAGCAGCTTGTGGGGGGCCTCAGGTGCTGAAGCTTTCTTT. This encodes CASSLWGASGAEAFF.